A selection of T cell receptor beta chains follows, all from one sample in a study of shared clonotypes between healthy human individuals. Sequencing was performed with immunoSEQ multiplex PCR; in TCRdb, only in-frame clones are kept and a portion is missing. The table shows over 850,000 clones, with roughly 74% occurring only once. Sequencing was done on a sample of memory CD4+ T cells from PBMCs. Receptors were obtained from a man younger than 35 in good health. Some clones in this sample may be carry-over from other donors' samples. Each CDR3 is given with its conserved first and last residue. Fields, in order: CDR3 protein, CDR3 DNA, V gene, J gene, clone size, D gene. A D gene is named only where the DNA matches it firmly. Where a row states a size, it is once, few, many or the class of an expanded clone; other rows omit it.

CDR3 protein: CASSMRDRGNNEQFF; CDR3 DNA: TGTGCCAGCAGCATGCGGGACAGGGGAAACAATGAGCAGTTCTTC; V gene: TRBV7-8; J gene: TRBJ2-1; clone size: NA; D gene: TRBD1
CDR3 protein: CAISESKLAGRSYEQYF; CDR3 DNA: TGTGCCATCAGTGAGTCTAAACTAGCGGGTCGGTCCTACGAGCAGTACTTC; V gene: TRBV10-3; J gene: TRBJ2-7; clone size: NA; D gene: TRBD2
CDR3 protein: CASSSRQSNQPQHF; CDR3 DNA: TGTGCCAGTAGTAGTCGACAGAGCAATCAGCCCCAGCATTTT; V gene: TRBV19; J gene: TRBJ1-5; clone size: NA; D gene: NA
CDR3 protein: CASSPLAGAHPFF; CDR3 DNA: TGTGCCAGCAGTCCACTAGCGGGAGCTCATCCGTTCTTC; V gene: TRBV27; J gene: TRBJ2-1; clone size: NA; D gene: TRBD2
CDR3 protein: CASSSLSGGGTEAFF; CDR3 DNA: TGCGCCAGCAGCTCTCTCTCAGGGGGCGGAACTGAAGCTTTCTTT; V gene: TRBV5-1; J gene: TRBJ1-1; clone size: NA; D gene: TRBD1
CDR3 protein: CASSFWDGEQFF; CDR3 DNA: TGTGCCAGCAGTTTCTGGGACGGTGAGCAGTTCTTC; V gene: TRBV28; J gene: TRBJ2-1; clone size: NA; D gene: NA
CDR3 protein: CASSLLGTMNTGELFF; CDR3 DNA: TGTGCCAGCAGCCTCCTCGGGACTATGAACACCGGGGAGCTGTTTTTT; V gene: TRBV7-3; J gene: TRBJ2-2; clone size: NA; D gene: TRBD2
CDR3 protein: CATSREGGGYEQYF; CDR3 DNA: TGTGCCACCAGCAGAGAAGGGGGTGGGTACGAGCAGTACTTC; V gene: TRBV15; J gene: TRBJ2-7; clone size: NA; D gene: NA
CDR3 protein: CASSDHSGRKYNEQFF; CDR3 DNA: TGTGCCAGTAGTGATCATAGCGGGAGGAAATACAATGAGCAGTTCTTC; V gene: TRBV19; J gene: TRBJ2-1; clone size: NA; D gene: TRBD2
CDR3 protein: CASSPQRPTGELFF; CDR3 DNA: TGTGCCAGCTCACCTCAGCGGCCCACCGGGGAGCTGTTTTTT; V gene: TRBV18; J gene: TRBJ2-2; clone size: NA; D gene: NA
CDR3 protein: CASTLTGPAVQETQYF; CDR3 DNA: TGTGCCAGCACCCTTACGGGGCCTGCTGTACAAGAGACCCAGTACTTC; V gene: TRBV28; J gene: TRBJ2-5; clone size: once; D gene: NA
CDR3 protein: CASGTGHSLVEQFF; CDR3 DNA: TGCGCCAGCGGGACAGGACATAGCTTAGTGGAGCAGTTCTTC; V gene: TRBV5-1; J gene: TRBJ2-1; clone size: NA; D gene: TRBD1
CDR3 protein: CATSLVMGTKFF; CDR3 DNA: TGTGCCACCAGCCTTGTCATGGGTACTAAGTTCTTC; V gene: TRBV15; J gene: TRBJ2-1; clone size: once; D gene: NA
CDR3 protein: CASSLSPGPYEQYF; CDR3 DNA: TGTGCCAGCAGTTTATCTCCGGGCCCCTACGAGCAGTACTTC; V gene: TRBV27; J gene: TRBJ2-7; clone size: NA; D gene: NA
CDR3 protein: CASSLEGQGETQYF; CDR3 DNA: TGCGCCAGCAGCTTAGAGGGGCAGGGAGAGACCCAGTACTTC; V gene: TRBV5-1; J gene: TRBJ2-5; clone size: NA; D gene: NA
CDR3 protein: CASRSRQDPQETQYF; CDR3 DNA: TGTGCCAGCAGGAGCCGACAGGACCCCCAAGAGACCCAGTACTTC; V gene: TRBV7-9; J gene: TRBJ2-5; clone size: NA; D gene: NA
CDR3 protein: CASSVGASGSSYEQYF; CDR3 DNA: TGTGCCAGCAGCGTGGGGGCTAGCGGCAGCTCCTACGAGCAGTACTTC; V gene: TRBV11-2; J gene: TRBJ2-7; clone size: many; D gene: NA
CDR3 protein: CASRHRRGAGELFF; CDR3 DNA: TGTGCCAGCAGACACCGGCGGGGGGCCGGGGAGCTGTTTTTT; V gene: TRBV6-6; J gene: TRBJ2-2; clone size: NA; D gene: TRBD2
CDR3 protein: CASSQETNRDLYGYTF; CDR3 DNA: TGCGCCAGCAGCCAAGAGACGAACAGGGATCTATATGGCTACACCTTC; V gene: TRBV4-3; J gene: TRBJ1-2; clone size: NA; D gene: NA
CDR3 protein: CASSDPGQGTDTQYF; CDR3 DNA: TGTGCCAGCAGTGATCCGGGACAAGGCACAGATACGCAGTATTTT; V gene: TRBV6-1; J gene: TRBJ2-3; clone size: few; D gene: NA
CDR3 protein: CASSEGREYGYTF; CDR3 DNA: TGTGCCAGCTCAGAGGGTCGGGAATATGGCTACACCTTC; V gene: TRBV18; J gene: TRBJ1-2; clone size: NA; D gene: NA
CDR3 protein: CASKSAGSQGPYSNQPQHF; CDR3 DNA: TGCGCCAGCAAAAGCGCTGGTAGCCAGGGCCCGTATAGCAATCAGCCCCAGCATTTT; V gene: TRBV23-1; J gene: TRBJ1-5; clone size: NA; D gene: NA
CDR3 protein: CASSYTGTTAEQYF; CDR3 DNA: TGTGCCAGCAGTTACACCGGGACAACGGCCGAGCAGTACTTC; V gene: TRBV6-6; J gene: TRBJ2-7; clone size: once; D gene: NA
CDR3 protein: CASRGTDREQFF; CDR3 DNA: TGTGCCAGCAGGGGTACTGACAGGGAGCAGTTCTTC; V gene: TRBV2; J gene: TRBJ2-1; clone size: NA; D gene: NA
CDR3 protein: CASSLVGQGVAKNIQYF; CDR3 DNA: TGTGCCAGCAGCTTAGTCGGGCAGGGAGTCGCCAAAAACATTCAGTACTTC; V gene: TRBV7-2; J gene: TRBJ2-4; clone size: few; D gene: NA
CDR3 protein: CASSLGHQTGQPQHF; CDR3 DNA: TGTGCCAGCAGCTTAGGACACCAAACGGGTCAGCCCCAGCATTTT; V gene: TRBV7-6; J gene: TRBJ1-5; clone size: NA; D gene: NA
CDR3 protein: CASSYQTVEAFF; CDR3 DNA: TGTGCCAGCAGTTATCAGACAGTTGAAGCTTTCTTT; V gene: TRBV28; J gene: TRBJ1-1; clone size: few; D gene: NA
CDR3 protein: CASSQDLGRGYTF; CDR3 DNA: TGCGCCAGCAGCCAAGATTTGGGGAGGGGCTACACCTTC; V gene: TRBV4-1; J gene: TRBJ1-2; clone size: NA; D gene: NA
CDR3 protein: CASSDGGTRLSTDTQYF; CDR3 DNA: TGTGCCAGCAGTGATGGCGGGACAAGACTTAGCACAGATACGCAGTATTTT; V gene: TRBV6-1; J gene: TRBJ2-3; clone size: NA; D gene: NA
CDR3 protein: CASSLWDRGGYTF; CDR3 DNA: TGTGCCAGCAGTTTATGGGACAGGGGTGGCTACACCTTC; V gene: TRBV28; J gene: TRBJ1-2; clone size: many; D gene: TRBD1
CDR3 protein: CASSLSDPGAHTEQYF; CDR3 DNA: TGTGCCAGCAGTTTATCCGACCCGGGAGCCCACACCGAGCAGTACTTC; V gene: TRBV27; J gene: TRBJ2-7; clone size: once; D gene: NA
CDR3 protein: CASSLDSGRNTIYF; CDR3 DNA: TGCGCCAGCAGTCTGGACTCGGGTAGAAACACCATATATTTT; V gene: TRBV4-1; J gene: TRBJ1-3; clone size: NA; D gene: NA
CDR3 protein: CASSYSVRGGRQPQHF; CDR3 DNA: TGTGCCAGCAGTTACTCGGTGCGCGGGGGACGGCAGCCCCAGCATTTT; V gene: TRBV6-6; J gene: TRBJ1-5; clone size: once; D gene: NA
CDR3 protein: CASSSRDSLGYTF; CDR3 DNA: TGTGCCAGCAGCTCTAGGGACAGCCTAGGCTACACCTTC; V gene: TRBV13; J gene: TRBJ1-2; clone size: NA; D gene: TRBD1
CDR3 protein: CASRLGASVTGELFF; CDR3 DNA: TGCGCCAGCCGACTGGGAGCCTCTGTGACCGGGGAGCTGTTTTTT; V gene: TRBV5-1; J gene: TRBJ2-2; clone size: NA; D gene: NA